There are many counts of the clone carrying this T cell receptor (beta chain). Its antigen is unidentified. The sample comes from a study of CD8 T cells in ankylosing spondylitis. Study-wide results and limits: Earlier literature documents some of the motif variants in reactive arthritis synovial fluid and blood. Apparently characteristic of ankylosing spondylitis blood was a TCR beta motif (under ten highly homologous variants). Disease-linked clones reportedly concentrated significantly in matched ankylosing spondylitis synovial fluid.

Preparation of TCR beta libraries was done by quantitative 5'-RACE with molecular barcodes. TCRdb used MiXCR to reprocess the 5' RACE reads, holding one entry per CDR3 protein. The sample lists 400,000 to 450,000 distinct CDR3 sequences, approximately 17% occurring once. With V trimmed by 4 bases and J by 2 bases, 6 bases remained unmatched. The CDR3 contains 16 residues. Per germline, CDR1 SGHTA and CDR2 FQGNSA. The clonotype originates from a male donor with ankylosing spondylitis. What was sequenced was blood, either unsorted or a sorted T cell fraction (not recorded which). The chain joins TRBV7-2 to TRBJ2-2, with TRBD2 matching 8 bases. The CDR3 DNA reads as TGTGCCAGCAGCTCAACTAGCGGAGCCAACACCGGGGAGCTGTTTTTT. Encoded protein: CASSSTSGANTGELFF. Combining the CDR3 with reference TRBV7-2 and TRBJ2-2 gives the whole variable domain GAGVSQSPSNKVTEKGKDVELRCDPISGHTALYWYRQSLGQGLEFLIYFQGNSAPDKSGLPSDRFSAERTGGSVSTLTIQRTQQEDSAVYLCASSSTSGANTGELFFGEGSRLTVL.